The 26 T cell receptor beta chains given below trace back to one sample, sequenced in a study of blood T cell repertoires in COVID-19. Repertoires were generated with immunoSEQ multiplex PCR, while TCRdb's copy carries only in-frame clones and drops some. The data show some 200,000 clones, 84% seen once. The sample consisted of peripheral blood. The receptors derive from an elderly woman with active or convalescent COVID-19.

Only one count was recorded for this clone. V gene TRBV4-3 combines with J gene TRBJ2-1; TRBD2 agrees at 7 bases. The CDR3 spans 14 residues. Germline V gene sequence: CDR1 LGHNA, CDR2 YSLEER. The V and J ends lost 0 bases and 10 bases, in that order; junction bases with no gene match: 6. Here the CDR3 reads CASSQDGTTREQFF. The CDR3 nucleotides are TGCGCCAGCAGCCAAGATGGGACTACTAGGGAGCAGTTCTTC.

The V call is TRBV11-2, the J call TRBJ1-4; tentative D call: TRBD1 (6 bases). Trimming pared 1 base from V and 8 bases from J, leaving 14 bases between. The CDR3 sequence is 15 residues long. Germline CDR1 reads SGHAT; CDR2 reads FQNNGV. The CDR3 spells CASSLGTGWLEKLFF. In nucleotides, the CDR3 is TGTGCCAGCAGCTTAGGCACAGGGTGGTTGGAAAAACTGTTTTTT.

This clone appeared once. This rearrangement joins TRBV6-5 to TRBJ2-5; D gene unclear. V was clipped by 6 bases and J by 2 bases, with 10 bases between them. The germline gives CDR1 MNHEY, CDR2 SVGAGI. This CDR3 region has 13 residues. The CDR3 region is CASSRSRQETQYF. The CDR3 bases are TGTGCCAGCAGCCGTAGTCGTCAAGAGACCCAGTACTTC.

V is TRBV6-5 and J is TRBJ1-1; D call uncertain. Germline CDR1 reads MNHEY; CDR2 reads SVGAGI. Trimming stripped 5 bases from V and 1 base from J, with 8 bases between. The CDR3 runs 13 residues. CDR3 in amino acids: CASSTGSNTEAFF. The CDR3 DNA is TGTGCCAGCAGTACGGGGTCGAACACTGAAGCTTTCTTT.

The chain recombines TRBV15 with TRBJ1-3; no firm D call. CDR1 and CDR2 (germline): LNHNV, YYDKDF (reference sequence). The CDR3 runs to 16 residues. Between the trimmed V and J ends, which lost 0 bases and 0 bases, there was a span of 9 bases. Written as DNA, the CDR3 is TGTGCCACCAGCAGAGATCCTGCGAGCTCTGGAAACACCATATATTTT. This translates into CATSRDPASSGNTIYF. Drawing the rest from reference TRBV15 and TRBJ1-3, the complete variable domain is DAMVIQNPRYQVTQFGKPVTLSCSQTLNHNVMYWYQQKSSQAPKLLFHYYDKDFNNEADTPDNFQSRRPNTSFCFLDIRSPGLGDTAMYLCATSRDPASSGNTIYFGEGSWLTVV.

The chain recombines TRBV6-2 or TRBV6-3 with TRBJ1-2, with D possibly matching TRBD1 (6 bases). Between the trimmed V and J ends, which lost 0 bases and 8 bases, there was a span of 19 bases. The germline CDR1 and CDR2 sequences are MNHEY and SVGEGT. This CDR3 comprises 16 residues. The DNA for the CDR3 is TGTGCCAGCAGTTACTCGAGGGGCCGGGACAAACAAGGCTACACCTTC. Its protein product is CASSYSRGRDKQGYTF.

The CDR3, as DNA: TGTGCCACCAGTGACACCGACAGGGTTGGCTACACCTTC. It yields the protein CATSDTDRVGYTF. The gene calls are TRBV24-1 and TRBJ1-2, with 7 bases that match TRBD1. V lost 4 bases and J lost 7; bases outside the gene matches: 5. The CDR3 extends over 13 amino acids. The germline V gene encodes CDR1 KGHDR and CDR2 SFDVKD.

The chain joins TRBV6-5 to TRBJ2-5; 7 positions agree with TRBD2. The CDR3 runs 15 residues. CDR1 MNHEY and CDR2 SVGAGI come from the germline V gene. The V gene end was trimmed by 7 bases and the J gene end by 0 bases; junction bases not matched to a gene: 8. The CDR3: CASTRESGYQETQYF. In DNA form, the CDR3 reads TGTGCCAGCACGCGGGAGTCGGGGTACCAAGAGACCCAGTACTTC.

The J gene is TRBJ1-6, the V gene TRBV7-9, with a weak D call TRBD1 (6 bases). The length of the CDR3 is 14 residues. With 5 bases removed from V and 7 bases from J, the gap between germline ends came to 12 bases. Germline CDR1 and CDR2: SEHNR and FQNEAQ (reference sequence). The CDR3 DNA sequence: TGTGCCAGCAGCGATGACAGGTTGAATTCACCCCTCCACTTT. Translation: CASSDDRLNSPLHF.

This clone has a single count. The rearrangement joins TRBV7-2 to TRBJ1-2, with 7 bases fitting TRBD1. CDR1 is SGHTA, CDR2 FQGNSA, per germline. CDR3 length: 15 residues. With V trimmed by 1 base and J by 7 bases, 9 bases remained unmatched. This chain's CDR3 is CASSLVIQGRSGYTF. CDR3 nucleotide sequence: TGTGCCAGCAGCTTAGTTATACAGGGGAGGAGTGGCTACACCTTC.

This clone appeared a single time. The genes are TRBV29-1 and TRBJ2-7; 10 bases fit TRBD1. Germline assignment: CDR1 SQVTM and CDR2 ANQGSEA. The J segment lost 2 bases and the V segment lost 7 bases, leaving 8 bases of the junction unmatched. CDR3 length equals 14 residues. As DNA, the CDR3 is TGCAGCGCACGACAGGGGGCGGGGGCCTACGAGCAGTACTTC. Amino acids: CSARQGAGAYEQYF.

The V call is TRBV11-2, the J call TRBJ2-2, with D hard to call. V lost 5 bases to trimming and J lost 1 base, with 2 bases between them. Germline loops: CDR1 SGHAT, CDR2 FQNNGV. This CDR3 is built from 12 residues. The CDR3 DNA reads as TGTGCCAGCAGCCAGAACACCGGGGAGCTGTTTTTT. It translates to CASSQNTGELFF.

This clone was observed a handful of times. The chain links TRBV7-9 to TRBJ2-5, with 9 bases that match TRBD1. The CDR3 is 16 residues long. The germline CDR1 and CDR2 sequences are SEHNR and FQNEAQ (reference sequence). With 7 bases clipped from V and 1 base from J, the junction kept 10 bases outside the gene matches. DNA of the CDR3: TGTGCCAGCACCACATGGGGACAGGGTTCCCAAGAGACCCAGTACTTC. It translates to CASTTWGQGSQETQYF.

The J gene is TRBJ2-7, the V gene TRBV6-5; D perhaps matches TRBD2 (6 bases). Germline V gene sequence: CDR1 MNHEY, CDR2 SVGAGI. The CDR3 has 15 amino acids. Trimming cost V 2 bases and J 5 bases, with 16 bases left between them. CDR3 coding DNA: TGTGCCAGCAGTTACAGGGCTTGGGGGGTTGACGAGCAGTACTTC. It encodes CASSYRAWGVDEQYF.

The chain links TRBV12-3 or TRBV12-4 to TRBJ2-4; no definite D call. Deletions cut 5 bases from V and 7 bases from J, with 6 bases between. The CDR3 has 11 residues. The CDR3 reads CASSPLNIQYF. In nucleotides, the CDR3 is TGTGCCAGCAGTCCACTGAACATTCAGTACTTC.

The CDR3 loop reads CASSTQGSGTGWTETQYF. The CDR3 bases are TGTGCCAGCAGCACCCAGGGGTCCGGGACAGGGTGGACTGAGACCCAGTACTTC. V gene TRBV7-7 combines with J gene TRBJ2-5; 9 nucleotides align to TRBD1. The CDR3 covers 18 residues. J lost 5 bases, V lost 5 bases, and 18 bases had no gene match. Germline V gene lookup returns CDR1 SSHAT and CDR2 FNYEAQ (reference sequence).

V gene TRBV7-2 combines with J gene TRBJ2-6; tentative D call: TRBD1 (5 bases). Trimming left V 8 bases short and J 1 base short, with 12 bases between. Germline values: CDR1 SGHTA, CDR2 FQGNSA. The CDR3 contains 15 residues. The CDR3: CASEDSSSGANVLTF. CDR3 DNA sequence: TGTGCCAGCGAAGACAGTTCTTCTGGGGCCAACGTCCTGACTTTC.

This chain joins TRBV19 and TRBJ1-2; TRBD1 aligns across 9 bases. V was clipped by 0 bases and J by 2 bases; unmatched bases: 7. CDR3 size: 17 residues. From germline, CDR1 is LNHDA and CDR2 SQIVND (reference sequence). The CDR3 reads CASSIEDRGRANYGYTF. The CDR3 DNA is TGTGCCAGTAGTATAGAGGACAGGGGTAGGGCGAACTATGGCTACACCTTC.

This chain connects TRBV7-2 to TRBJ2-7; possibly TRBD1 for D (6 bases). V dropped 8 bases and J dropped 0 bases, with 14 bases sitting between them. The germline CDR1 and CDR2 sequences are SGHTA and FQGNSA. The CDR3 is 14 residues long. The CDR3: CASSGAASSYEQYF. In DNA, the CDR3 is TGTGCCAGCTCAGGGGCTGCTTCCTCCTACGAGCAGTACTTC.

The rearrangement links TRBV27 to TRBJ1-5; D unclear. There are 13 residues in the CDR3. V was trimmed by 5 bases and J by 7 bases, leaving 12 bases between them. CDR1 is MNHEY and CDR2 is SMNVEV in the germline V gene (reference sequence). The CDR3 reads CASSPGRVQPQHF. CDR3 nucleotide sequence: TGTGCCAGCAGTCCCGGGAGGGTGCAGCCCCAGCATTTT.

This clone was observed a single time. Here the CDR3 DNA reads TGTGCCAGCACCTCCTACAGGGGAAATGGCTACACCTTC. Protein product: CASTSYRGNGYTF. The gene calls are TRBV12-3 or TRBV12-4 and TRBJ1-2; 7 bases line up with TRBD1. This CDR3 is 13 amino acids long. The ends lost 7 bases at V and 6 bases at J; junction bases unmatched: 8.

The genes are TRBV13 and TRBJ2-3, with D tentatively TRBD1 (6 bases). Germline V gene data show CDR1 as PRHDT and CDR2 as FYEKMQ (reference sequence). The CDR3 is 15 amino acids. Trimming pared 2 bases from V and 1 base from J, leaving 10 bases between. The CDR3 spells CASSLRAGGTDTQYF. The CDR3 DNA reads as TGTGCCAGCAGCTTACGGGCAGGGGGCACAGATACGCAGTATTTT.

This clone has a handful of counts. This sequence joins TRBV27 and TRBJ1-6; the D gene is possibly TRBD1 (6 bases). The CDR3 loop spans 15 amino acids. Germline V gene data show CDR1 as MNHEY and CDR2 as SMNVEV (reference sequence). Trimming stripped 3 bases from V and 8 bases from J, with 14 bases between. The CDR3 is CASSFGGTQYSPLHF. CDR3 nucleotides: TGTGCCAGCAGTTTCGGGGGGACACAATATTCACCCCTCCACTTT.

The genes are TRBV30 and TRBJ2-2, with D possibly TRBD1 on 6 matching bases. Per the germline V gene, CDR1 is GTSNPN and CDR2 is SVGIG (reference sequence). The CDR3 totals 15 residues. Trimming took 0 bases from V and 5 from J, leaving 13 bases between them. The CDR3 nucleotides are TGTGCCTGGAGTGTAAGGGGACACCTAACCGGGGAGCTGTTTTTT. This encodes CAWSVRGHLTGELFF.

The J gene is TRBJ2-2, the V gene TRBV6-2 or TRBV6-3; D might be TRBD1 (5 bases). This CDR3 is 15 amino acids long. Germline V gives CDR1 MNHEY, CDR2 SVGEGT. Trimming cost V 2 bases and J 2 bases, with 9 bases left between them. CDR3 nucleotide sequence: TGTGCCAGCAGTTACGGGGCAGCTAACACCGGGGAGCTGTTTTTT. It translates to CASSYGAANTGELFF.

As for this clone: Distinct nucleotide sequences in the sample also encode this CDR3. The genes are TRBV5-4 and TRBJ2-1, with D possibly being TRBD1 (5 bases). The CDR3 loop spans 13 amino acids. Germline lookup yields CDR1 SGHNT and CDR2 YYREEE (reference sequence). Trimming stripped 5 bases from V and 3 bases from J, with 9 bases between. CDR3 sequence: CASRLDSYNEQFF. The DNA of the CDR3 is TGTGCCAGCAGGCTCGACAGCTACAATGAGCAGTTCTTC. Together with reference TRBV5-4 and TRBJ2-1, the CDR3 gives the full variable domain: ETGVTQSPTHLIKTRGQQVTLRCSSQSGHNTVSWYQQALGQGPQFIFQYYREEENGRGNFPPRFSGLQFPNYSSELNVNALELDDSALYLCASRLDSYNEQFFGPGTRLTVL.